Sequencing of this T cell receptor beta chain was carried out in a study of T cells after yellow fever vaccination. Study-level results: It was a small share of clonotypes that appeared in both CD4 and CD8 compartments. From the bulk population, abundant clonotypes could contaminate and appear within FACS-sorted repertoires.

This clonotype was seen only a few times. Its antigen is unidentified. UMIs and a universal primer site were added when TCR cDNA was made by 5'RACE template switching. TCRdb reprocessed the 5' RACE reads via MiXCR and lists one record per CDR3 protein. Here the sample spans about 320,000 distinct CDR3 sequences, approximately 12% being singletons. V shed 6 bases and J 3 bases; nucleotides not matched to a gene: 8. Germline assignment: CDR1 WNHNN and CDR2 SYGVQD (reference sequence). There are 14 residues in the CDR3. The chain employs TRBV10-1 and TRBJ2-7; 7 bases fit TRBD1. This TCR derives from a man aged 18 to 29 who received the YFV17D yellow fever vaccine. Sequencing was performed on CD4+ T cells sorted from PBMCs, taken 45 days after the yellow fever booster vaccination. CDR3 nucleotides: TGCGCCAGCAGCAACCGACAGGGAGTCTACGAGCAGTACTTC. This encodes CASSNRQGVYEQYF.